This T cell receptor (beta chain) was found in a study of low-dose radiotherapy and immunotherapy resistance in tumors. Alpha and beta chains were covered, as first-strand cDNA relied on TRAV- and TRBV-specific primers. Over 20 PCR cycles, TCRs were amplified from a constant-region primer and V-primer adapter. Each CDR3 protein is one row after TCRdb ran MiXCR on the reads. There are about 91,000 distinct CDR3 sequences in the sample; 20% occur only once, and roughly 12% lies in the top ten. This CDR3 has 14 amino acids. Germline V lookup: CDR1 SGHRS, CDR2 YFSETQ. V was trimmed by 0 bases and J by 5 bases, leaving 6 bases between them. The time point was: after trial treatment. Treatment reported: LDRT plus nivolumab, ipilimumab, low-dose cyclophosphamide and aspirin (RACIN trial). This clonotype was counted many times.

The sequence came from a female donor with ovarian cancer. The rearrangement joins TRBV5-1 to TRBJ1-6; D uncertain. Sequencing was performed on PBMCs, taken after low-dose radiotherapy plus immunotherapy. In DNA, the CDR3 is TGCGCCAGCAGCTTGGATCCCGATAATTCACCCCTCCACTTT. Translation: CASSLDPDNSPLHF.